This T cell receptor (beta chain) was obtained from a study of blood T cell repertoires in COVID-19. The germline CDR1 and CDR2 sequences are SGHDT and YYEEEE. Between the trimmed V and J ends, which lost 2 bases and 4 bases, there was a span of 17 bases. CDR3 size: 16 residues. Sequencing was performed with immunoSEQ multiplex PCR; in TCRdb, only in-frame clones are kept and a portion is missing. The sample yields some 310,000 clones, about nine tenths seen once. This chain connects TRBV5-6 to TRBJ2-3, with D perhaps matching TRBD2 (6 bases). This TCR derives from a man in his fifties with active or convalescent COVID-19. Sequenced sample: peripheral blood. The chain's CDR3 is CASSLRGLPGADTQYF. The CDR3 DNA is TGTGCCAGCAGCTTAAGGGGCCTTCCGGGGGCAGATACGCAGTATTTT.